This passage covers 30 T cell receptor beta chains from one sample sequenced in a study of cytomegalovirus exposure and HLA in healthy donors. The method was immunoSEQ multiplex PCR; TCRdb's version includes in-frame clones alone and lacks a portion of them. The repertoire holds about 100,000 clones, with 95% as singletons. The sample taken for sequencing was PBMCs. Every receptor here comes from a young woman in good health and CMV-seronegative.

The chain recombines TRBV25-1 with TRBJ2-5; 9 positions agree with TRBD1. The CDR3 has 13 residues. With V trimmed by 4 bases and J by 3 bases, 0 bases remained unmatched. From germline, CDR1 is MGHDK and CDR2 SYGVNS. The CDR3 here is CASSGTGEETQYF. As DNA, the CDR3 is TGTGCCAGCAGTGGGACAGGGGAAGAGACCCAGTACTTC.

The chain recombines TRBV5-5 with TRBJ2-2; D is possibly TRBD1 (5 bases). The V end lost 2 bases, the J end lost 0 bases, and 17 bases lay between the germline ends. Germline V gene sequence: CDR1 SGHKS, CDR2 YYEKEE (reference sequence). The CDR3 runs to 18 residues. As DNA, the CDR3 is TGTGCCAGCAGCTTAGTAGTTGGGGCAGCAGCGAACACCGGGGAGCTGTTTTTT. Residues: CASSLVVGAAANTGELFF.

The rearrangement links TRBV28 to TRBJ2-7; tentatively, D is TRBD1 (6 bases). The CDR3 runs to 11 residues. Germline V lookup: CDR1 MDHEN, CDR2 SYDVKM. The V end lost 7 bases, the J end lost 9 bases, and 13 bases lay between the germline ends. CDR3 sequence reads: CASTTGLRQYF. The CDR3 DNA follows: TGTGCCAGCACCACAGGGCTCCGGCAGTACTTC. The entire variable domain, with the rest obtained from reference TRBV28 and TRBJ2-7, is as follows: DVKVTQSSRYLVKRTGEKVFLECVQDMDHENMFWYRQDPGLGLRLIYFSYDVKMKEKGDIPEGYSVSREKKERFSLILESASTNQTSMYLCASTTGLRQYFGPGTRLTVT.

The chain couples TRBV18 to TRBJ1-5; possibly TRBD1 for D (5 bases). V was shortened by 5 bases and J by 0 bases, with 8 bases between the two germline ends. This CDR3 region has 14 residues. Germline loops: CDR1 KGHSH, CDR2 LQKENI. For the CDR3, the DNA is TGTGCCAGCTCAAGGCAGGGTAGCAATCAGCCCCAGCATTTT. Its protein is CASSRQGSNQPQHF. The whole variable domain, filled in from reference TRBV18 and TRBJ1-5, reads NAGVMQNPRHLVRRRGQEARLRCSPMKGHSHVYWYRQLPEEGLKFMVYLQKENIIDESGMPKERFSAEFPKEGPSILRIQQVVRGDSAAYFCASSRQGSNQPQHFGDGTRLSIL.

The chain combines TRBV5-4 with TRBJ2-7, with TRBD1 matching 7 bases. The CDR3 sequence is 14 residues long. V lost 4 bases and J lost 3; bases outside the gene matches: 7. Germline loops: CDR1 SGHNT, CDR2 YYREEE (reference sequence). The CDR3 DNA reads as TGTGCCAGCAGCACTGGGACAGTACTCTACGAGCAGTACTTC. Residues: CASSTGTVLYEQYF.

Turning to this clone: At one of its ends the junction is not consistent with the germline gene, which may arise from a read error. The CDR3 sequence is CASSLEGGRRSGNTIYF. CDR3 in DNA: TGTGCTAGCAGCTTAGAGGGCGGGCGACGCTCTGGAAACACCATATATTTT. This chain joins TRBV7-7 and TRBJ1-3; D unresolved. This CDR3 has 17 residues. Germline lookup yields CDR1 SSHAT and CDR2 FNYEAQ (reference sequence).

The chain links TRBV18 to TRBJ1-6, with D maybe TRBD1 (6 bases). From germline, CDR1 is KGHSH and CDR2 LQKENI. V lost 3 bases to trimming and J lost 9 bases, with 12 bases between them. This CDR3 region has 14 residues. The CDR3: CASSPGTGFSPLHF. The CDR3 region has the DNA TGTGCCAGCTCACCCGGAACAGGGTTTTCACCCCTCCACTTT.

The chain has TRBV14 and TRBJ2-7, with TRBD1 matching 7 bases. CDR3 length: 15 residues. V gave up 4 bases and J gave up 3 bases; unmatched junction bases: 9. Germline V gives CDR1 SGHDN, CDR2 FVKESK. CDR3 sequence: CASSPRQGGVYEQYF. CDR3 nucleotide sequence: TGTGCCAGCAGCCCCCGACAGGGTGGAGTCTACGAGCAGTACTTC.

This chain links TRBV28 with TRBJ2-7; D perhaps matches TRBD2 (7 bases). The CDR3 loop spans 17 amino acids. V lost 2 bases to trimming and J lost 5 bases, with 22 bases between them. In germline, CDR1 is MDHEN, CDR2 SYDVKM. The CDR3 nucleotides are TGTGCCAGCAGTTTAACCCCAGGAGGGGGGGCCCGACACGAGCAGTACTTC. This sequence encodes CASSLTPGGGARHEQYF.

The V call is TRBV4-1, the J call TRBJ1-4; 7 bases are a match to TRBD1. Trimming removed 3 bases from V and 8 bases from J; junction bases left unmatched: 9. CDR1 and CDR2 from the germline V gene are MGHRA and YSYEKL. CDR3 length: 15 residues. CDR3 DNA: TGCGCCAGCAGCCAGACAGGGCTCTTTCAGGAAAAACTGTTTTTT. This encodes CASSQTGLFQEKLFF.

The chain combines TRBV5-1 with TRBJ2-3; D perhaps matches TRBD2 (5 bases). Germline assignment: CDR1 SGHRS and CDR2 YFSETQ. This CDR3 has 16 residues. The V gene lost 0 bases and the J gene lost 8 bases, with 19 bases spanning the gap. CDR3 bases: TGCGCCAGCAGCTTGGTAGGGTCCGGCAGTGAGGGTACGCAGTATTTT. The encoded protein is CASSLVGSGSEGTQYF.

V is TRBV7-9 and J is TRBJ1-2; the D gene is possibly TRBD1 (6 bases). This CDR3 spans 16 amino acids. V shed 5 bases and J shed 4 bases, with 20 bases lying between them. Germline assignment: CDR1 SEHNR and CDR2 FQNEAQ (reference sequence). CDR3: CASSPTPDSPVYGYTF. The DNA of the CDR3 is TGTGCCAGCAGCCCGACCCCGGACAGCCCGGTCTATGGCTACACCTTC.

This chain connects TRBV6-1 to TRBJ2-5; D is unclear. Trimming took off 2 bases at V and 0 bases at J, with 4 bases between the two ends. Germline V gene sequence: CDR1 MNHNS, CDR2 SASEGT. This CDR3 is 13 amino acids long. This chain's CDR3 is CASSETYQETQYF. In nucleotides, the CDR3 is TGTGCCAGCAGTGAAACATACCAAGAGACCCAGTACTTC.

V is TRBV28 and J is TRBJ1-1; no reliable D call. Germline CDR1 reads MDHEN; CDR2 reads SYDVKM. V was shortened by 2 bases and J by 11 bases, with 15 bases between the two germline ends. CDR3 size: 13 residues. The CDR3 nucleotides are TGTGCCAGCAGTTTAAGCCAGGATCTGAAGGCTTTCTTT. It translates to CASSLSQDLKAFF.

CDR3 nucleotides: TGTGCCAGCAGCCGGACTAGCGGGGCCAATGAGCAGTTCTTC. Translated: CASSRTSGANEQFF. This chain links TRBV2 with TRBJ2-1, with TRBD2 matching 12 bases. The V gene's germline CDR1 is SNHLY and CDR2 FYNNEI. The CDR3 covers 14 residues. V lost 6 bases, J lost 6 bases, and 3 bases stayed unmatched.

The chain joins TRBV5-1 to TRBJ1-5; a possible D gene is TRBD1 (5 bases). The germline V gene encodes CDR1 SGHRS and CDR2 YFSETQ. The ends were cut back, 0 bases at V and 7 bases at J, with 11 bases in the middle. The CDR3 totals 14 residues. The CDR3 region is CASSLVSGWQPQHF. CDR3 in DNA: TGCGCCAGCAGCTTGGTTTCAGGGTGGCAGCCCCAGCATTTT.

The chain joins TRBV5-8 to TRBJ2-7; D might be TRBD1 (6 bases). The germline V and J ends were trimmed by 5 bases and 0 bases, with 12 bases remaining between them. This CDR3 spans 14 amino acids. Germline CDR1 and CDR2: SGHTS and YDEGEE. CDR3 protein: CASRNRDGSYEQYF. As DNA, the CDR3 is TGTGCCAGCAGGAACAGGGACGGCTCCTACGAGCAGTACTTC.

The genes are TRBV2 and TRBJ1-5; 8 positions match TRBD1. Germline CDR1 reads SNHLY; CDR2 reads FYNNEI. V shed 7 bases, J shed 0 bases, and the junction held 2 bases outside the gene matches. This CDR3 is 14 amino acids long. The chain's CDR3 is CASKDRASNQPQHF. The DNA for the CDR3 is TGTGCCAGCAAGGACAGGGCTAGCAATCAGCCCCAGCATTTT.

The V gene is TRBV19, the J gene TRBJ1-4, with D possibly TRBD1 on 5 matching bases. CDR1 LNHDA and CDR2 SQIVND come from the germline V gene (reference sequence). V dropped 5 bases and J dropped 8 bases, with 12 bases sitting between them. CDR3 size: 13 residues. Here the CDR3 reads CASSRGTGEKLFF. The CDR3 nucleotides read TGTGCCAGTAGTCGGGGGACGGGGGAAAAACTGTTTTTT. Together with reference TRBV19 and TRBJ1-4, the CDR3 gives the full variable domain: DGGITQSPKYLFRKEGQNVTLSCEQNLNHDAMYWYRQDPGQGLRLIYYSQIVNDFQKGDIAEGYSVSREKKESFPLTVTSAQKNPTAFYLCASSRGTGEKLFFGSGTQLSVL.

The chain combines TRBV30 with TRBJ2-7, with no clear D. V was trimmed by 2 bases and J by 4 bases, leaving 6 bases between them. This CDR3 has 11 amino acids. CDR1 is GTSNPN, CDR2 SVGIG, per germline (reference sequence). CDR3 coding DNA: TGTGCCTGGAGTTCAGGTTACGAGCAGTACTTC. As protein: CAWSSGYEQYF. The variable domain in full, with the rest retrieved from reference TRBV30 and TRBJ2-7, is SQTIHQWPATLVQPVGSPLSLECTVEGTSNPNLYWYRQAAGRGLQLLFYSVGIGQISSEVPQNLSASRPQDRQFILSSKKLLLSDSGFYLCAWSSGYEQYFGPGTRLTVT.

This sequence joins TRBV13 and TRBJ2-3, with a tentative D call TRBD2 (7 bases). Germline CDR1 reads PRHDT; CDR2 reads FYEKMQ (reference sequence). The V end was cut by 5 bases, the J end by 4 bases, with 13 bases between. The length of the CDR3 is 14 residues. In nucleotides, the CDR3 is TGTGCCAGCAGCCCTTCGGGGGGCGCAGATACGCAGTATTTT. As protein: CASSPSGGADTQYF. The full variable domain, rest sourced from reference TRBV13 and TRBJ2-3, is AAGVIQSPRHLIKEKRETATLKCYPIPRHDTVYWYQQGPGQDPQFLISFYEKMQSDKGSIPDRFSAQQFSDYHSELNMSSLELGDSALYFCASSPSGGADTQYFGPGTRLTVL.

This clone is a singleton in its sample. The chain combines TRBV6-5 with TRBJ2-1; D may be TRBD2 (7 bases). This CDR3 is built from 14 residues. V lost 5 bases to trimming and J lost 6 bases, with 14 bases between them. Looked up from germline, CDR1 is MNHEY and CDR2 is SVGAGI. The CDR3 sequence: CASSGWGGSNEQFF. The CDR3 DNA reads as TGTGCCAGCAGTGGTTGGGGGGGCAGCAATGAGCAGTTCTTC.

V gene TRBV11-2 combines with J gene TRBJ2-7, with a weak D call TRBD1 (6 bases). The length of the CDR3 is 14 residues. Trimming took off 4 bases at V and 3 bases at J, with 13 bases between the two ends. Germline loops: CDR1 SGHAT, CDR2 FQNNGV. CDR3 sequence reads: CASSSRDTYYEQYF. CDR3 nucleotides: TGTGCCAGCAGCTCCCGGGACACATACTACGAGCAGTACTTC.

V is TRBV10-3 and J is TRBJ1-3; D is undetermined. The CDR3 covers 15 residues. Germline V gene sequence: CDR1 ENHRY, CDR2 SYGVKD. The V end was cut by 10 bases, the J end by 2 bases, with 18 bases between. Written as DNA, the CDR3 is TGTGCCACTTCGCTTCGGGAAGCTACTGGAAACACCATATATTTT. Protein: CATSLREATGNTIYF.

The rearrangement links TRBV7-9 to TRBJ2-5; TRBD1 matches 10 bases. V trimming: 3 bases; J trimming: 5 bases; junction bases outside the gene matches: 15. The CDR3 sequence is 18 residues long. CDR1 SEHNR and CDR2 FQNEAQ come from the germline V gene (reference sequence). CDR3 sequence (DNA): TGTGCCAGCAGCTTCTTAGGGGACAGGGGCAATGTCGGGGAGACCCAGTACTTC. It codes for CASSFLGDRGNVGETQYF.

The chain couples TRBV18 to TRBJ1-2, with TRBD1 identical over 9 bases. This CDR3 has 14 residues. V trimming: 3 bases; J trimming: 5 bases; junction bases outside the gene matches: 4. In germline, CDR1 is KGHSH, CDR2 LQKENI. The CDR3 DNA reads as TGTGCCAGCTCACCCAATGGACAGGGGTATGGCTACACCTTC. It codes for CASSPNGQGYGYTF.

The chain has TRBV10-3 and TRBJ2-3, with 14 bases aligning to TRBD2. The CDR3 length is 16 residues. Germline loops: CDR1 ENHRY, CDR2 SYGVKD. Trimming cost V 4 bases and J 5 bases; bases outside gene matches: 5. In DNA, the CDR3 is TGTGCCATCAGTGGAGGGACTAGCGGGGGCGGAGATACGCAGTATTTT. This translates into CAISGGTSGGGDTQYF.

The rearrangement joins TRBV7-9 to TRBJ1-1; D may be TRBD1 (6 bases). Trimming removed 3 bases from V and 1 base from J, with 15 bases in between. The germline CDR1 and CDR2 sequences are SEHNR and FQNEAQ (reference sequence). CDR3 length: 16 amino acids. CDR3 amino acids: CASSFPRGGRNTEAFF. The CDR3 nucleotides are TGTGCCAGCAGCTTCCCCCGGGGGGGGCGGAACACTGAAGCTTTCTTT.

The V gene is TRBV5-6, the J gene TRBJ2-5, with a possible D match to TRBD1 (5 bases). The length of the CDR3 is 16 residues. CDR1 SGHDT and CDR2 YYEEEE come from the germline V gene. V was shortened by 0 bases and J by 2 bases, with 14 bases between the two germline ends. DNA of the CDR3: TGTGCCAGCAGCTTGGTAGGGGCAAGCGCGCAAGAGACCCAGTACTTC. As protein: CASSLVGASAQETQYF.

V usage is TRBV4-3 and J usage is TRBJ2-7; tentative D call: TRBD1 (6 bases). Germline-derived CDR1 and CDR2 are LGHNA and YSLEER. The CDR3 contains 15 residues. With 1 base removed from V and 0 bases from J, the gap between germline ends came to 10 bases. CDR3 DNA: TGCGCCAGCAGCCAAGTGCAGGGGACCTCCTACGAGCAGTACTTC. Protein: CASSQVQGTSYEQYF.